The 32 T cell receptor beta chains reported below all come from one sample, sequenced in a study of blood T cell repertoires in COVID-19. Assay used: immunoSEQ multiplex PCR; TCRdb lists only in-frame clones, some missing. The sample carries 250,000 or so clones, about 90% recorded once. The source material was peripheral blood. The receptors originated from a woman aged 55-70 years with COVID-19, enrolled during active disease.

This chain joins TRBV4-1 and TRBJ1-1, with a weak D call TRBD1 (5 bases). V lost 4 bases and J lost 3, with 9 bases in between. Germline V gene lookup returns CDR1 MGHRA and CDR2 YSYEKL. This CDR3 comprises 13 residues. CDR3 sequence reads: CASSPAGDTEAFF. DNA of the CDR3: TGCGCCAGCAGCCCGGCGGGGGACACTGAAGCTTTCTTT.

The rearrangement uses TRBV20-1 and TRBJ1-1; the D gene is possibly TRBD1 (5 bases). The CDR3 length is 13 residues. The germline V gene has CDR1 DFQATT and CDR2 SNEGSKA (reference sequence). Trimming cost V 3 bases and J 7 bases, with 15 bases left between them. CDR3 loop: CSASRGDSLEAFF. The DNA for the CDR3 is TGCAGTGCTAGTCGAGGGGACTCGCTTGAAGCTTTCTTT.

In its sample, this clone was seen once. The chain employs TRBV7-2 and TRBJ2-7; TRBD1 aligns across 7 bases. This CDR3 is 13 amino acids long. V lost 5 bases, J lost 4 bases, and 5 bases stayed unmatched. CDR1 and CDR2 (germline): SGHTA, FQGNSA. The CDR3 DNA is TGTGCCAGCAGCCGAGACAGGGTATACGAGCAGTACTTC. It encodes CASSRDRVYEQYF.

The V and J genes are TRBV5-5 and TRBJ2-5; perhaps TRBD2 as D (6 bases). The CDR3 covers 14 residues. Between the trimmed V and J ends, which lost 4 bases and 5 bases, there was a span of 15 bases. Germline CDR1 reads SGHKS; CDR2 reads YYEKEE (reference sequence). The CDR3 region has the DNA TGTGCCAGCAGCCCCCGACTAGGTGCCGAGACCCAGTACTTC. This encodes CASSPRLGAETQYF.

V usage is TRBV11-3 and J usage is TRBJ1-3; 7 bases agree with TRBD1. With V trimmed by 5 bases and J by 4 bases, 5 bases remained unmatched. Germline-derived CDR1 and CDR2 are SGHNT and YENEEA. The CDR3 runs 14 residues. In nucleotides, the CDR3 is TGTGCCAGCAGCCAGGGGACAGAGGGAAACACCATATATTTT. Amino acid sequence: CASSQGTEGNTIYF.

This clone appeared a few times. CDR3 bases: TGTGCCAGCAGCGTAGGAACAGGGATTATGGGCTACACCTTC. It yields the protein CASSVGTGIMGYTF. The chain links TRBV9 to TRBJ1-2; D is possibly TRBD1 (6 bases). The germline V gene encodes CDR1 SGDLS and CDR2 YYNGEE. Trimming cost V 0 bases and J 8 bases, with 14 bases left between them. There are 14 residues in the CDR3. Drawing the rest from reference TRBV9 and TRBJ1-2, the complete variable domain is DSGVTQTPKHLITATGQRVTLRCSPRSGDLSVYWYQQSLDQGLQFLIQYYNGEERAKGNILERFSAQQFPDLHSELNLSSLELGDSALYFCASSVGTGIMGYTFGSGTRLTVV.

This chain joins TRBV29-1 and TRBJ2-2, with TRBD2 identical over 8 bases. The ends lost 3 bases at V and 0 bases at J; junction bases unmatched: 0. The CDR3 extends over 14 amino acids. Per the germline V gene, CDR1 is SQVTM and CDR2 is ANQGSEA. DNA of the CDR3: TGCAGCGTTGAGCGGGGGGCGAACACCGGGGAGCTGTTTTTT. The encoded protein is CSVERGANTGELFF.

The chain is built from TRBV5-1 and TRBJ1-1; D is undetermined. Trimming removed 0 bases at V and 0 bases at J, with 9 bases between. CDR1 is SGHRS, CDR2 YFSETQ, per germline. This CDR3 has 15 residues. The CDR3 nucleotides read TGCGCCAGCAGCTTGGCCTCGGGTGTGAACACTGAAGCTTTCTTT. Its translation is CASSLASGVNTEAFF.

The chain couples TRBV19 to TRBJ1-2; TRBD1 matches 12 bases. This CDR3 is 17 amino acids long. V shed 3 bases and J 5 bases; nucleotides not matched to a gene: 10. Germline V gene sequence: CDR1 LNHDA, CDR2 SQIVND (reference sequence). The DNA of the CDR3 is TGTGCCAGTAGTATTTCGGGACAGGGGGCGATAGGGTATGGCTACACCTTC. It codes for CASSISGQGAIGYGYTF.

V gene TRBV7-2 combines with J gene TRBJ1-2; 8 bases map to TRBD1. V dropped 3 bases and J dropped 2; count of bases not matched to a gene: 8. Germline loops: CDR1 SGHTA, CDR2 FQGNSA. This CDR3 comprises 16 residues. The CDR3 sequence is CASSLGSGGANYGYTF. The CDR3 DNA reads TGTGCCAGCAGCTTGGGCTCAGGGGGCGCCAACTATGGCTACACCTTC.

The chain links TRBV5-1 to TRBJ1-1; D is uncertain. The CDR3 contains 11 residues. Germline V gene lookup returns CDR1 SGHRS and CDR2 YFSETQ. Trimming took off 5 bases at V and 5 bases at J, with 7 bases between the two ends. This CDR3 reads CASSEETEAFF. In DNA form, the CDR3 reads TGCGCCAGCAGTGAGGAAACTGAAGCTTTCTTT.

This CDR3 reads CASSLSPERGYEQYF. The CDR3 bases are TGTGCCAGCAGCCTGAGTCCCGAGCGGGGCTACGAGCAGTACTTC. The chain couples TRBV11-2 to TRBJ2-7, with 7 bases lining up with TRBD2. The germline V gene has CDR1 SGHAT and CDR2 FQNNGV. The CDR3 is 15 residues long. The ends lost 5 bases at V and 3 bases at J; junction bases unmatched: 10.

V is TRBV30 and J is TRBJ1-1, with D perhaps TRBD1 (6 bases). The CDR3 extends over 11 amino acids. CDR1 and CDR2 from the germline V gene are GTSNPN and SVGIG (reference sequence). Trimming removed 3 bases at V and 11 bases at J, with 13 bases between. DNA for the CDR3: TGTGCCTGGAGGAACCGGGACACGGCTTTCTTT. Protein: CAWRNRDTAFF.

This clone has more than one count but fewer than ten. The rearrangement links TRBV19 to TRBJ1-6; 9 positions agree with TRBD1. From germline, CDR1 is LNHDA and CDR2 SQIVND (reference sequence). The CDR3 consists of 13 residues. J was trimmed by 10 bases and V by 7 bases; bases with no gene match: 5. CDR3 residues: CASKDRGGSPLHF. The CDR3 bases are TGTGCCAGTAAGGACAGGGGAGGCTCACCCCTCCACTTT.

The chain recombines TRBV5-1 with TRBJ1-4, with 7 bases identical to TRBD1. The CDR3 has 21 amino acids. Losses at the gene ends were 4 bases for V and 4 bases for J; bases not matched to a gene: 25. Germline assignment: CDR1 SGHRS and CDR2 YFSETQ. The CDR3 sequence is CASSPLQHTGANAARNEKLFF. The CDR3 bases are TGCGCCAGCAGCCCACTACAGCATACAGGGGCCAATGCGGCCCGTAATGAAAAACTGTTTTTT. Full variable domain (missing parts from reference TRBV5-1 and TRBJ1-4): KAGVTQTPRYLIKTRGQQVTLSCSPISGHRSVSWYQQTPGQGLQFLFEYFSETQRNKGNFPGRFSGRQFSNSRSEMNVSTLELGDSALYLCASSPLQHTGANAARNEKLFFGSGTQLSVL.

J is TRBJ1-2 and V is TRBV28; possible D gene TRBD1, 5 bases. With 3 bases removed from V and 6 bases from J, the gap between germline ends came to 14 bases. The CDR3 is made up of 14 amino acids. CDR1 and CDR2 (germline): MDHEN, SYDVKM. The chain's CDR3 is CASSFSGVLDGYTF. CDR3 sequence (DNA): TGTGCCAGCAGTTTTTCGGGGGTCTTAGATGGCTACACCTTC.

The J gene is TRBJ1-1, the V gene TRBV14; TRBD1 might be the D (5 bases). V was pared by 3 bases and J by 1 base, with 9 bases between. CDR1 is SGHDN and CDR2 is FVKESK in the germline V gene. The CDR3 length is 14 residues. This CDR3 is CASSHRQRNTEAFF. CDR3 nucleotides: TGTGCCAGCAGCCACAGACAGAGGAACACTGAAGCTTTCTTT.

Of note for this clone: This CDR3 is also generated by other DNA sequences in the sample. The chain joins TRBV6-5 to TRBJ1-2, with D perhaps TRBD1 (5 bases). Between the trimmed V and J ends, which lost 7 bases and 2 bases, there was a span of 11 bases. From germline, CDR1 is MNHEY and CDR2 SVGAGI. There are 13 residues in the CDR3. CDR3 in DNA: TGTGCCAGCACCAGGACACCGAACTATGGCTACACCTTC. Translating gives CASTRTPNYGYTF.

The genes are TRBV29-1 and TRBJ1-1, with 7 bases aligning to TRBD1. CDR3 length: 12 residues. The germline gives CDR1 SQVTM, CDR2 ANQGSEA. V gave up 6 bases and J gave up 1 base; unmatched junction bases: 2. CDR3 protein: CSVTGENTEAFF. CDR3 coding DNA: TGCAGCGTAACAGGGGAGAACACTGAAGCTTTCTTT. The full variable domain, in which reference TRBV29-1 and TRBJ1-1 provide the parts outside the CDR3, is SAVISQKPSRDICQRGTSLTIQCQVDSQVTMMFWYRQQPGQSLTLIATANQGSEATYESGFVIDKFPISRPNLTFSTLTVSNMSPEDSSIYLCSVTGENTEAFFGQGTRLTVV.

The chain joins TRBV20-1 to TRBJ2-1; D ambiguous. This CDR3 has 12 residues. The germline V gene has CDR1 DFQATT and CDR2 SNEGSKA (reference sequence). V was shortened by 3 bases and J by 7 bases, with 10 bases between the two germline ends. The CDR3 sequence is CSASWLGNEQFF. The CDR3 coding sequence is TGCAGTGCTAGTTGGCTAGGAAATGAGCAGTTCTTC.

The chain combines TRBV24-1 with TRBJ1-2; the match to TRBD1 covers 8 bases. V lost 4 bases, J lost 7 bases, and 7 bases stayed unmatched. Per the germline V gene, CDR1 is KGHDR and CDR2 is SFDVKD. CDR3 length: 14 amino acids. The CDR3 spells CATSDGTGYSGYTF. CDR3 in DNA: TGTGCCACCAGTGACGGGACAGGCTATTCTGGCTACACCTTC.

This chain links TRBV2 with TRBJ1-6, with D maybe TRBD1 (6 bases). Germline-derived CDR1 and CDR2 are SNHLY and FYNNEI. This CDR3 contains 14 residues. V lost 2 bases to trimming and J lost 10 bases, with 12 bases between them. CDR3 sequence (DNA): TGTGCCAGCAGTGAAAGCCAGGGGCGGTCACCCCTCCACTTT. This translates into CASSESQGRSPLHF.

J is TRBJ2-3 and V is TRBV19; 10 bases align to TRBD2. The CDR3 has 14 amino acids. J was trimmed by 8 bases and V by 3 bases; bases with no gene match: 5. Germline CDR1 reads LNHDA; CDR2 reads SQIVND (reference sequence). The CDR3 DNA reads TGTGCCAGTAGTATTGGGGTAGCGGGGGGTACGCAGTATTTT. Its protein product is CASSIGVAGGTQYF.

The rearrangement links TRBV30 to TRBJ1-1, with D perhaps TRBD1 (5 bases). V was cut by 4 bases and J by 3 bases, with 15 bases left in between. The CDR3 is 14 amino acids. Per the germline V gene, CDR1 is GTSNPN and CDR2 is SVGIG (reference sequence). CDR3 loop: CAWIAGYVYTEAFF. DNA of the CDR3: TGTGCCTGGATCGCAGGGTATGTTTACACTGAAGCTTTCTTT.

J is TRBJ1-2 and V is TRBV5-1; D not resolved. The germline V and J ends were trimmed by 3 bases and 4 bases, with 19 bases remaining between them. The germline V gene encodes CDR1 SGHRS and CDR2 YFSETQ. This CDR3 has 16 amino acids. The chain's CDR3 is CASSSRGIPEGYGYTF. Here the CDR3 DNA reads TGCGCCAGCAGCTCACGGGGAATTCCCGAGGGCTATGGCTACACCTTC.

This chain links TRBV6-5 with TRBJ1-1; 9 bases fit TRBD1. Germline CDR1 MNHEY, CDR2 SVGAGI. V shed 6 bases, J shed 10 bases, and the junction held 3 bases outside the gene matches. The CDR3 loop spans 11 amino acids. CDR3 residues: CASRYRGRAFF. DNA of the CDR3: TGTGCCAGCAGATACAGGGGGCGAGCTTTCTTT.

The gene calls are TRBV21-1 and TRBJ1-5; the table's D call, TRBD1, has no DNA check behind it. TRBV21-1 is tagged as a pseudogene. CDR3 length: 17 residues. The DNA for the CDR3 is TGTGCCAGCACAAAGGGGAAACGGACAGGGGGTATGAAGCCCCAGCATTTT. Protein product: CASTKGKRTGGMKPQHF.

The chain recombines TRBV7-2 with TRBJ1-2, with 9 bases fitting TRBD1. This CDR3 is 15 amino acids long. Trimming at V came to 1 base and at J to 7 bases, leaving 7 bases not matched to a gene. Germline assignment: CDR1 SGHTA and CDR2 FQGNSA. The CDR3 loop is CASSLDGTGTGGYTF. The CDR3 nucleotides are TGTGCCAGCAGCTTAGATGGGACAGGGACGGGTGGCTACACCTTC.

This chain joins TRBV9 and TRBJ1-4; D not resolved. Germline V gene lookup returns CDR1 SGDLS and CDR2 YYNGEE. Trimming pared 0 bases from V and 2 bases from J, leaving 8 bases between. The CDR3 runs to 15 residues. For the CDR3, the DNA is TGTGCCAGCAGCGTAGACAGCTACACTAATGAAAAACTGTTTTTT. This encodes CASSVDSYTNEKLFF.

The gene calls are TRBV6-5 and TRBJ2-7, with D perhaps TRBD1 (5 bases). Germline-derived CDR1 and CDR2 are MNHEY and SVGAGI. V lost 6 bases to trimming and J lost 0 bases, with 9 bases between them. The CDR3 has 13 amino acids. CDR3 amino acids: CASRTDTSYEQYF. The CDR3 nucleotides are TGTGCCAGCAGAACGGACACCTCCTACGAGCAGTACTTC.

The CDR3 DNA sequence: TGTGCCTGGAGTTTCCGGACTAGCGGGGGCACAGATACGCAGTATTTT. This encodes CAWSFRTSGGTDTQYF. The chain has TRBV30 and TRBJ2-3; 12 bases map to TRBD2. V lost 2 bases, J lost 1 base, and 4 bases stayed unmatched. Germline V gene sequence: CDR1 GTSNPN, CDR2 SVGIG (reference sequence). This CDR3 contains 16 residues. Supplemented by reference TRBV30 and TRBJ2-3, the full variable domain reads SQTIHQWPATLVQPVGSPLSLECTVEGTSNPNLYWYRQAAGRGLQLLFYSVGIGQISSEVPQNLSASRPQDRQFILSSKKLLLSDSGFYLCAWSFRTSGGTDTQYFGPGTRLTVL.

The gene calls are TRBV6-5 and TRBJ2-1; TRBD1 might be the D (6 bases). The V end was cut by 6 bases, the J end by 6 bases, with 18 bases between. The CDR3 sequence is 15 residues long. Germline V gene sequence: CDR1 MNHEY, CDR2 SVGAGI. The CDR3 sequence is CASSDRPGAPNEQFF. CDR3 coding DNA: TGTGCCAGCAGCGACCGACCAGGGGCGCCCAATGAGCAGTTCTTC.